A selection of T cell receptor beta chains follows, all from one sample in a study of read filtering for tumor transcriptome and immune sequencing. TCRdb analysed the reads with MiXCR anew, one entry per CDR3 protein. The sample holds 75,000 to 95,000 distinct CDR3 sequences, around 12% seen once. Sample: a population of CD138-negative cells sorted from bone marrow. All receptors come from a donor at least 40 years old with multiple myeloma. CDR3s include the opening cysteine and the closing phenylalanine or tryptophan. The D gene is left open where the match is weak. Expanded clones get a size class; other rows say once, few or many, or leave the size out.

v_gene	j_gene	d_gene	abundance	CDR3nt	CDR3aa
TRBV9	TRBJ2-5	TRBD1	many	TGTGCCAGCAGCGCCGGGACAGGTGGAGGAGAGACCCAGTACTTC	CASSAGTGGGETQYF
TRBV7-9	TRBJ2-4	NA	many	TGTGCCAGCAGCCCATCGACCGCCTACAAAAACATTCAGTACTTC	CASSPSTAYKNIQYF
TRBV30	TRBJ2-1	TRBD2	NA	TGTGCCTGGACCGGGGGGAGCTCCTACAATGGGCAGTTCTTC	CAWTGGSSYNGQFF
TRBV29-1	TRBJ2-5	NA	many	TGCAGCGTTCCAAAGGGGATAAGGACTGGGGAGACCCAGTACTTC	CSVPKGIRTGETQYF
TRBV6-5	TRBJ1-1	NA	many	TGTGCCAGCAGTCTCCGACCGGCGGGGGGCAAAACTGAAGCTTTCTTT	CASSLRPAGGKTEAFF
TRBV27	TRBJ2-5	TRBD1	many	TGTGCCAGCAGTCCCTCTTGGGGACAGCAAGAGACCCAGTACTTC	CASSPSWGQQETQYF
TRBV29-1	TRBJ2-1	NA	many	TGCAGCGTTGAAGCGGGGAACAGGTACAATGAGCAGTTCTTC	CSVEAGNRYNEQFF
TRBV2	TRBJ2-3	TRBD2	many	TGTGCCAGCAGTGTGACTAGCGGTCCAGATACGCAGTATTTT	CASSVTSGPDTQYF
TRBV9	TRBJ2-1	TRBD2	many	TGTGCCAGCAGCGTAGTGGGGGGGTTCTACAATGAGCAGTTCTTC	CASSVVGGFYNEQFF
TRBV2	TRBJ2-3	NA	few	TGTGCCAGCGGAACCGCTCGGGAGACCGCGCAGTATTTT	CASGTARETAQYF
TRBV6-1	TRBJ2-5	NA	NA	TGTGCCAGCAGTGAACAGGCCCTCCAAGAGACCCAGTACTTC	CASSEQALQETQYF
TRBV18	TRBJ2-3	NA	many	TGTGCCAGCTCACCGTACGAGGGCGCGACAGATACGCAGTATTTT	CASSPYEGATDTQYF
TRBV7-2	TRBJ1-2	NA	few	TGTGCCAGCAGCTTCGCCAGTGGTGATGGCTACACCTTC	CASSFASGDGYTF
TRBV12-3/TRBV12-4	TRBJ1-1	NA	many	TGTGCCAGCAGTGTGGACCGTGGCGGGGTAGCTTTCTTT	CASSVDRGGVAFF
TRBV20-1	TRBJ2-3	NA	many	TGCAGTGCTATCCCTACCACAGATACGCAGTATTTT	CSAIPTTDTQYF
TRBV7-9	TRBJ2-1	NA	many	TGTGCCAGCAGCGCTCTAGGGGGGACCCATGAGCAGTTCTTC	CASSALGGTHEQFF
TRBV6-5	TRBJ2-1	TRBD2	NA	TGTGCCAGCAGGTCCTCGGGGGGGAGGGCGGGCAATGAGCAGTTCTTC	CASRSSGGRAGNEQFF
TRBV5-1	TRBJ2-1	NA	many	TGCGCCAGCAGCCTACACAGCTCCTACAATGAGCAGTTCTTC	CASSLHSSYNEQFF
TRBV11-2	TRBJ2-6	NA	many	TGTGCCAGCAGCTTCGCGGGACAGTTTTTATATGGGGCCAACGTCCTGACTTTC	CASSFAGQFLYGANVLTF
TRBV3-1	TRBJ2-3	TRBD2	many	TGTGCCAGCAGCCGCACTAGCGGGAGATATGGAGATACGCAGTATTTT	CASSRTSGRYGDTQYF
TRBV5-1	TRBJ2-3	NA	many	TGCGCCAGCAGCTTGGTCGCATTGGGACTCACAGATACGCAGTATTTT	CASSLVALGLTDTQYF
TRBV6-1	TRBJ1-4	NA	many	TGTGCCAGCAGCAGACAATATTCAACTAATGAAAAACTGTTTTTT	CASSRQYSTNEKLFF
TRBV14	TRBJ1-1	TRBD1	many	TGTGCCAGCAGCCCTATGGGGACAGGGGACACTGAAGCTTTCTTT	CASSPMGTGDTEAFF
TRBV18	TRBJ1-4	NA	few	TGTGCCAGCTCAGCTCAGGGCCAGCAGAAACTGTTTTTT	CASSAQGQQKLFF
TRBV7-9	TRBJ2-1	NA	few	TGTGCCAGCAGCCCCCTGGGGGCCCATGAGCAGTTCTTC	CASSPLGAHEQFF
TRBV11-3	TRBJ2-7	TRBD2	NA	TGTGCCAGCAGCTCTCCTCGGACGGGAGGGAACGCCTACAAGCAGTACTTC	CASSSPRTGGNAYKQYF
TRBV4-2	TRBJ2-7	TRBD2	once	TGTGCCAGCAGCCGAGGGACTAGCTGGCAGTACAAGCAGTACTTC	CASSRGTSWQYKQYF
TRBV10-3	TRBJ2-2	NA	few	TGTGCCATCAGTGAGAAGAGGGGTGGCGGAACGAACACCGGGGAGCTGTTTTTT	CAISEKRGGGTNTGELFF
TRBV5-1	TRBJ1-1	NA	many	TGCGCCAGCTCAGACAGGAAAGCTGAAGCTTTCTTT	CASSDRKAEAFF
TRBV20-1	TRBJ1-2	NA	NA	TGCAGTGCTAGGCCATTGAGGGGAACGGTGGGCTATGGCTACACCTTC	CSARPLRGTVGYGYTF
TRBV12-2	TRBJ2-7	NA	many	TGTGCAAGTCGCTTAGCGGATGATCTCGACCGCCTCTCCTACGAGCAGTACTTC	CASRLADDLDRLSYEQYF
TRBV7-8	TRBJ2-3	NA	NA	TGTGTCAGCAGCCAAGGCGTCCATCCCACAGATACGCAGTATTTT	CVSSQGVHPTDTQYF
TRBV7-9	TRBJ1-2	NA	many	TGTGCCAGCAGCTCGACGGCTCCAGGGAGCTATGGCTACACCTTC	CASSSTAPGSYGYTF
TRBV19	TRBJ2-7	TRBD2	many	TGTGCCAGTAGTCCCGCGAACCAACCTTTGGCGGGAGTCTCCTCCTACGAGCAGTACTTC	CASSPANQPLAGVSSYEQYF
TRBV18	TRBJ2-3	TRBD2	many	TGTGCCAGCTCACCACCGAGCGGGAGAGAGACAGATACGCAGTATTTT	CASSPPSGRETDTQYF
TRBV28	TRBJ1-2	NA	many	TGTGCCAGCCGTATATCGGGCCCCCCGAGCGGCTACACCTTC	CASRISGPPSGYTF